The rows below give T cell receptor beta chains drawn from one sample of a study of technical replicates of blood from several donors. TCRdb keeps only in-frame clones here, not all; method: immunoSEQ multiplex PCR. The sample has 60,000 to 65,000 clones; almost 95% are singletons. Material: PBMCs. The source of these receptors is a human donor in good health. Some clones in this sample may be carry-over from other donors' samples. CDR3s include the opening cysteine and the closing phenylalanine or tryptophan. Fields, in order: J gene, D gene, CDR3 length, clone size, V gene, CDR3 protein, CDR3 DNA. The D gene is left open where the match is weak. Rows may omit the clone size; those that give it use once, few, many or a size class.

TRBJ2-5 TRBD1 15 NA TRBV7-2 CASSPDRGRQETQYF TGTGCCAGCAGCCCGGACAGGGGGCGGCAAGAGACCCAGTACTTC
TRBJ2-1 TRBD2 18 NA TRBV6-4 CASSDPVKKRGAGVEQFF TGTGCCAGCAGTGACCCCGTCAAAAAGCGGGGGGCCGGGGTGGAGCAGTTCTTC
TRBJ1-2 TRBD1 14 NA TRBV6-4 CASSQTGSNYGYTF TGTGCCAGCAGCCAGACAGGGTCGAACTATGGCTACACCTTC
TRBJ2-7 NA 13 NA TRBV4-3 CASSQDLGYEQYF TGCGCCAGCAGCCAAGATCTAGGATACGAGCAGTACTTC
TRBJ1-5 NA 14 NA TRBV2 CASRSSYSNQPQHF TGTGCCAGCAGAAGTAGCTATAGCAATCAGCCCCAGCATTTT
TRBJ1-2 NA 13 NA TRBV9 CASSSGGSEGYTF TGTGCCAGCAGCTCGGGGGGGTCGGAGGGCTACACCTTC
TRBJ1-6 TRBD1 15 NA TRBV4-3 CASSPRGQGGSPLHF TGCGCCAGCAGCCCCCGCGGACAGGGGGGTTCACCCCTCCACTTT
TRBJ1-5 TRBD1 16 once TRBV4-2 CASSQKLDRGYQPQHF TGTGCCAGCAGCCAAAAGCTCGACAGGGGTTATCAGCCCCAGCATTTT
TRBJ1-5 NA 14 NA TRBV6-1 CASSERRGNQPQHF TGTGCCAGCAGTGAAAGGCGGGGAAATCAGCCCCAGCATTTT
TRBJ1-3 NA 15 NA TRBV7-2 CASSLVTASGNTIYF TGTGCCAGCAGCTTAGTGACAGCCTCTGGAAACACCATATATTTT
TRBJ2-7 TRBD1 15 NA TRBV18 CASSPLSTGGHEQYF TGTGCCAGCTCACCCCTCAGCACAGGGGGCCACGAGCAGTACTTC
TRBJ2-3 TRBD2 17 NA TRBV7-2 CASSLAGTSASTDTQYF TGTGCCAGCAGCTTAGCCGGGACTAGCGCGAGCACAGATACGCAGTATTTT
TRBJ2-7 TRBD2 16 NA TRBV18 CASANTLAGDKYEQYF TGTGCCAGCGCCAATACCCTAGCGGGGGACAAGTACGAGCAGTACTTC
TRBJ2-1 NA 15 NA TRBV6-6 CASSYRGGGGNEQFF TGTGCCAGCAGTTACAGGGGGGGTGGCGGTAATGAGCAGTTCTTC
TRBJ1-1 NA 16 NA TRBV5-5 CASSLNPAGVGTEAFF TGTGCCAGCAGCTTGAATCCGGCGGGGGTGGGGACTGAAGCTTTCTTT
TRBJ2-7 TRBD1 14 NA TRBV7-9 CASSTGQGLYEQYF TGTGCCAGCAGCACGGGACAGGGATTATACGAGCAGTACTTC
TRBJ2-2 TRBD2 16 NA TRBV10-2 CASRDPSGTNTGELFF TGCGCCAGCAGGGACCCTAGCGGGACGAACACCGGGGAGCTGTTTTTT
TRBJ2-5 NA 15 NA TRBV7-3 CASSISGGAEETQYF TGTGCCAGCAGCATAAGTGGGGGGGCGGAAGAGACCCAGTACTTC
TRBJ2-7 TRBD2 15 NA TRBV27 CASSPILAGVYEQYF TGTGCCAGCAGTCCCATTCTAGCGGGAGTCTACGAGCAGTACTTC
TRBJ1-5 TRBD1 15 NA TRBV28 CASTSPGTGNQPQHF TGTGCCAGCACAAGCCCCGGGACAGGCAATCAGCCCCAGCATTTT
TRBJ1-2 NA 15 NA TRBV2 CASSEAFRDIRGYTF TGTGCCAGCAGTGAGGCTTTTCGGGACATTCGTGGCTACACCTTC
TRBJ1-2 NA 12 NA TRBV7-8 CASGSTNYGYTF TGTGCCAGCGGGAGTACCAACTATGGCTACACCTTC
TRBJ2-7 TRBD1 15 NA TRBV5-6 CASSLPGQGTNEQYF TGTGCCAGCAGCTTACCGGGACAGGGTACCAACGAGCAGTACTTC
TRBJ1-1 TRBD1 12 NA TRBV25-1 CASRRQGLEAFF TGTGCCAGCCGGAGACAGGGCCTCGAAGCTTTCTTT
TRBJ2-1 TRBD2 14 NA TRBV29-1 CSVELAGPYNEQFF TGCAGCGTTGAGCTAGCGGGGCCCTACAATGAGCAGTTCTTC
TRBJ2-7 TRBD1 14 NA TRBV25-1 CASSDGTGGYEQYF TGTGCCAGCAGTGATGGGACAGGGGGATACGAGCAGTACTTC
TRBJ1-1 NA 16 NA TRBV15 CATSPRGDRQNTEAFF TGTGCCACCAGCCCCAGGGGAGACCGACAGAACACTGAAGCTTTCTTT
TRBJ1-5 NA 14 few TRBV30 CAWAGGLSNQPQHF TGTGCCTGGGCCGGGGGACTTAGCAATCAGCCCCAGCATTTT
TRBJ2-7 NA 13 NA TRBV19 CASSRSGSYEQYF TGTGCCAGTAGCCGATCGGGGTCGTACGAGCAGTACTTC
TRBJ1-1 TRBD1 14 NA TRBV5-1 CASSSGTGNTEAFF TGCGCCAGCAGCTCCGGGACAGGGAACACTGAAGCTTTCTTT
TRBJ2-7 TRBD2 15 NA TRBV7-6 CASSLMLAGGYEQYF TGTGCCAGCAGCTTAATGTTAGCGGGAGGCTACGAGCAGTACTTC
TRBJ2-1 TRBD2 14 NA TRBV5-1 CASSSGESGTQQFF TGCGCCAGCAGCTCCGGGGAAAGCGGGACTCAACAGTTCTTC
TRBJ2-1 TRBD2 17 NA TRBV7-9 CASSLDRLAGDRDEQFF TGTGCCAGCAGCTTAGATCGGCTAGCGGGAGATCGCGATGAGCAGTTCTTC
TRBJ2-7 TRBD2 17 NA TRBV9 CASSVGGGASGTYEQYF TGTGCCAGCAGCGTGGGGGGAGGGGCTAGCGGGACCTACGAGCAGTACTTC
TRBJ2-1 NA 11 once TRBV15 CATSLGQGQFF TGTGCCACCAGCCTCGGGCAGGGGCAGTTCTTC
TRBJ2-3 NA 15 once TRBV5-1 CASSLNPGGTDTQYF TGCGCCAGCAGCTTGAACCCAGGGGGGACAGATACGCAGTATTTT
TRBJ2-1 TRBD2 11 NA TRBV5-1 CASSFSGGQFF TGCGCCAGCAGCTTTAGCGGGGGTCAGTTCTTC
TRBJ1-2 NA 15 NA TRBV4-2 CASSLSEGRAGGYTF TGTGCCAGCAGCCTGAGCGAGGGAAGGGCGGGGGGCTACACCTTC
TRBJ1-2 TRBD1 14 NA TRBV18 CASSVDRGDYGYTF TGTGCCAGCTCCGTCGACAGGGGCGACTATGGCTACACCTTC
TRBJ2-1 NA 16 once TRBV13 CASSLVWQGGRNEQFF TGTGCCAGCAGCTTAGTTTGGCAGGGGGGTAGGAATGAGCAGTTCTTC
TRBJ1-2 TRBD1 13 NA TRBV7-3 CASSPGQTYGYTF TGTGCCAGCAGCCCGGGACAGACCTATGGCTACACCTTC
TRBJ1-1 TRBD1 14 NA TRBV7-8 CASRNQDRDKITFF TGTGCCAGCAGAAACCAAGACAGGGACAAGATAACTTTCTTT
TRBJ1-3 NA 11 NA TRBV7-9 CASSQGNTIYF TGTGCCAGCAGCCAGGGGAACACCATATATTTT
TRBJ1-2 NA 13 NA TRBV19 CASRPTENYGYTF TGTGCCAGTAGGCCAACTGAAAACTATGGCTACACCTTC
TRBJ2-1 NA 16 NA TRBV5-1 CASSLVWGQAYNEQFF TGCGCCAGCAGCTTGGTTTGGGGGCAAGCCTACAATGAGCAGTTCTTC
TRBJ1-2 NA 14 NA TRBV6-5 CASSPPGQSYGYTF TGTGCCAGCAGTCCCCCCGGACAGTCCTATGGCTACACCTTC
TRBJ1-1 NA 14 large TRBV19 CASTDGGGGPEAFF TGTGCCAGTACCGACGGGGGCGGGGGGCCTGAAGCTTTCTTT